This T cell receptor beta chain is from a study of T cell responses to AZD1222 COVID-19 vaccine. Study observations and caveats: Close to half of all spike-specific TCRs reportedly target regions of the variants that are unmutated.

As to this clone: Its matching antigen is unknown.

TCRdb's copy holds only in-frame clones and misses some; the assay was immunoSEQ multiplex PCR. Of over 100,000 clones in the sample, 75% to 90% were seen once. The source is an adult in good health. The material was peripheral blood, obtained on day 0 of AZD1222 vaccination.

CDR3 sequence reads: CASSPLIGSYEQYF. Written as DNA, the CDR3 is TGTGCCAGCAGCCCCTTGATTGGGTCCTACGAGCAGTACTTC. The chain has TRBV7-9 and TRBJ2-7, with D hard to call. V was trimmed by 5 bases and J by 1 base, leaving 12 bases between them. The CDR3 contains 14 residues. Germline values: CDR1 SEHNR, CDR2 FQNEAQ (reference sequence).